A single sample is the source of the 16 T cell receptor beta chains below, sequenced in a study of beta chain features in type 1 diabetes. Since all of the isolated RNA was reverse transcribed, expressed TCRB transcripts were what got sequenced. Produced via immunoSEQ multiplex PCR; TCRdb's table is partial and in-frame only. The sample holds about 150,000 clones, approximately 9.2% seen once. The sample was central memory CD4+ T cells from blood. Receptors were obtained from a man between 18 and 35 years old in good health.

This clone was counted many times. The chain combines TRBV4-3 with TRBJ1-1; tentative D call: TRBD1 (6 bases). The CDR3 is 14 residues long. Germline CDR1 is LGHNA and CDR2 is YSLEER. Trimming took off 7 bases at V and 5 bases at J, with 17 bases between the two ends. The CDR3 loop is CASTPSGGRTEAFF. In nucleotides, the CDR3 is TGCGCCAGCACTCCCTCCGGGGGGCGGACTGAAGCTTTCTTT.

This clone was observed a few times. The V gene is TRBV18, the J gene TRBJ2-2; 12 bases agree with TRBD2. V lost 3 bases to trimming and J lost 0 bases; unmatched junction nucleotides: 2. The CDR3 runs to 17 residues. CDR1 and CDR2 (germline): KGHSH, LQKENI. The chain's CDR3 is CASSPRTSGANTGELFF. The DNA of the CDR3 is TGTGCCAGCTCACCCCGGACTAGCGGGGCGAACACCGGGGAGCTGTTTTTT.

In its sample, this clone was seen a few times. J is TRBJ2-3 and V is TRBV19; TRBD2 is a possible D gene (5 bases). The CDR3 consists of 15 residues. The germline V gene has CDR1 LNHDA and CDR2 SQIVND (reference sequence). V was cut by 6 bases and J by 5 bases, with 18 bases left in between. The chain's CDR3 is CASSPTGDSRDTQYF. CDR3 bases: TGTGCCAGTAGCCCGACCGGGGATTCCAGAGATACGCAGTATTTT.

A few counts support this clone. This chain links TRBV4-1 with TRBJ1-4; D is unresolved. CDR3 length: 16 amino acids. Trimming pared 1 base from V and 4 bases from J, leaving 13 bases between. CDR1 is MGHRA, CDR2 YSYEKL, per germline. This CDR3 reads CASSQGIRHNNEKLFF. For the CDR3, the DNA is TGCGCCAGCAGCCAAGGGATCAGGCACAATAATGAAAAACTGTTTTTT.

This clone was detected only a few times. Here the CDR3 DNA reads TGTGCCACCATACCTCAGGGGGCAACTTCACCCCTCCACTTT. The encoded protein is CATIPQGATSPLHF. The V call is TRBV6-1, the J call TRBJ1-6, with TRBD1 matching 8 bases. Germline CDR1 MNHNS, CDR2 SASEGT. The CDR3 loop spans 14 amino acids. The J segment lost 9 bases and the V segment lost 10 bases, leaving 11 bases of the junction unmatched.

This clone was counted only a few times. The chain carries TRBV5-1 and TRBJ2-7, with TRBD1 identical over 9 bases. The CDR3 runs to 13 residues. The V gene end was trimmed by 7 bases and the J gene end by 5 bases; junction bases not matched to a gene: 7. The germline gives CDR1 SGHRS, CDR2 YFSETQ. The CDR3 loop reads CASRGTGLDEQYF. For the CDR3, the DNA is TGCGCCAGCCGCGGGACAGGGTTGGACGAGCAGTACTTC.

In its sample, this clone was seen a few times. The genes are TRBV6-6 and TRBJ2-1, with TRBD2 identical over 10 bases. The CDR3 loop spans 16 amino acids. The V gene end was trimmed by 1 base and the J gene end by 8 bases; junction bases not matched to a gene: 8. Germline V gene sequence: CDR1 MNHNY, CDR2 SVGAGI (reference sequence). This CDR3 reads CASSYFSGGYPDEQFF. The CDR3 coding sequence is TGTGCCAGCAGTTACTTTAGCGGGGGGTATCCCGATGAGCAGTTCTTC.

The chain uses TRBV18 and TRBJ2-5; 9 nucleotides match TRBD2. The CDR3 runs 15 residues. CDR1 and CDR2 from the germline V gene are KGHSH and LQKENI. The J segment lost 9 bases and the V segment lost 2 bases, leaving 10 bases of the junction unmatched. The CDR3 DNA reads TGTGCCAGCTCACCAGGGACTAGCCCCATTGGGGCCCAGTACTTC. It translates to CASSPGTSPIGAQYF. The full variable domain, with the rest looked up from reference TRBV18 and TRBJ2-5, is NAGVMQNPRHLVRRRGQEARLRCSPMKGHSHVYWYRQLPEEGLKFMVYLQKENIIDESGMPKERFSAEFPKEGPSILRIQQVVRGDSAAYFCASSPGTSPIGAQYFGPGTRLLVL.

This clone showed up many times. Other DNA variants within this sample encode the same CDR3. The genes are TRBV30 and TRBJ1-2; D unresolved. This CDR3 has 12 residues. The germline V gene has CDR1 GTSNPN and CDR2 SVGIG (reference sequence). Trimming stripped 2 bases from V and 2 bases from J, with 6 bases between. In DNA, the CDR3 is TGTGCCTGGAGTTCCGGGAACTATGGCTACACCTTC. Translation gives CAWSSGNYGYTF.

The chain employs TRBV11-2 and TRBJ2-5, with a possible D match to TRBD1 (6 bases). This CDR3 region has 13 residues. V was cut by 4 bases and J by 2 bases, with 8 bases left in between. Germline V gene data show CDR1 as SGHAT and CDR2 as FQNNGV. CDR3 sequence: CASSSDRQETQYF. In DNA form, the CDR3 reads TGTGCCAGCAGCTCAGACAGGCAAGAGACCCAGTACTTC.

This clone was picked up a small number of times. The J gene is TRBJ1-5, the V gene TRBV5-1, with TRBD1 as a possible D gene (5 bases). V lost 0 bases and J lost 0, with 13 bases in between. The CDR3 spans 17 residues. Per germline, CDR1 SGHRS and CDR2 YFSETQ. The CDR3 sequence is CASSLEGSWGSNQPQHF. In DNA form, the CDR3 reads TGCGCCAGCAGCTTGGAGGGGTCCTGGGGTAGCAATCAGCCCCAGCATTTT.

The gene calls are TRBV2 and TRBJ1-2; D is undetermined. The V end lost 10 bases, the J end lost 3 bases, and 12 bases lay between the germline ends. This CDR3 spans 12 amino acids. CDR1 and CDR2 (germline): SNHLY, FYNNEI. CDR3 residues: CATLNRDYGYTF. DNA for the CDR3: TGTGCCACCTTAAACCGAGACTATGGCTACACCTTC. Variable domain in full (rest from reference TRBV2 and TRBJ1-2): EPEVTQTPSHQVTQMGQEVILRCVPISNHLYFYWYRQILGQKVEFLVSFYNNEISEKSEIFDDQFSVERPDGSNFTLKIRSTKLEDSAMYFCATLNRDYGYTFGSGTRLTVV.

This clone was counted between two and nine times. The V and J genes are TRBV27 and TRBJ1-5; a weak D match, TRBD1 (5 bases). V shed 3 bases and J shed 2 bases, with 14 bases lying between them. The CDR3 extends over 16 amino acids. Germline lookup yields CDR1 MNHEY and CDR2 SMNVEV (reference sequence). This chain's CDR3 is CASSFVGGYRNQPQHF. The CDR3, as DNA: TGTGCCAGCAGTTTTGTTGGGGGGTATCGCAATCAGCCCCAGCATTTT.

The chain couples TRBV19 to TRBJ1-5; D perhaps matches TRBD1 (5 bases). This CDR3 is 14 amino acids long. Trimming took off 7 bases at V and 3 bases at J, with 13 bases between the two ends. The germline V gene encodes CDR1 LNHDA and CDR2 SQIVND (reference sequence). The CDR3 DNA is TGTGCCAGTACCCTCGCAGGGTTCAATCAGCCCCAGCATTTT. Protein product: CASTLAGFNQPQHF.

This clone was seen a handful of times. J is TRBJ2-2 and V is TRBV27; D is uncertain. V dropped 8 bases and J dropped 8 bases, with 15 bases sitting between them. The CDR3 runs to 13 residues. Germline assignment: CDR1 MNHEY and CDR2 SMNVEV (reference sequence). Written as DNA, the CDR3 is TGTGCCAGCCGCTCCGCTCCGGGTGGGGAGCTGTTTTTT. It is translated as CASRSAPGGELFF.

This clone was counted a few times. The J gene is TRBJ1-2, the V gene TRBV6-5; tentative D call: TRBD1 (6 bases). The CDR3 has 14 amino acids. Germline CDR1 is MNHEY and CDR2 is SVGAGI. The V end was cut by 6 bases, the J end by 5 bases, with 16 bases between. The CDR3 spells CASRIDRSFYGYTF. The DNA of the CDR3 is TGTGCCAGCAGGATAGACAGGAGTTTTTATGGCTACACCTTC.